Sequencing of this TCR beta chain was carried out in a study of T cell repertoires in cytomegalovirus infection (dated by TCRdb to 2018 to 2020). In terms of the full investigation: Donor HLA type was relevant to the analysis, as public TCR beta signatures indicated carriage of CMV infection together with the matching HLA type. The investigation overall reported the following: In the ex vivo response, HLA-C-restricted CMV-specific TCR beta clonotypes were dominant, and in two of eight donors the single most frequent clonotype came from this HLA-C-restricted group. Carriers of CMV infection plus the relevant HLA type were discriminated by the cumulative frequency of public TCR beta family members in the study cohort and in an independent approximately 360-donor cohort.

Reading from cysteine to phenylalanine, the CDR3 counts 16 amino acids. Only the CDR3 DNA is retained, 48 bases long and in frame from the first base. The germline V gene sets CDR1 to MDHEN and CDR2 to SYDVKM. The germline ends are 15 bases apart after V is trimmed by 5 bases and J by 1 base. About this clonotype: No antigen is known for it. Base qualities are missing; no much larger clone stands one base away.

TCRdb shows the sequencer as Illumina HiSeq 1500. TCRdb reanalyzed the raw reads on its own, using fastp at Q25 for trimming and MiXCR for clone calling, and kept in-frame beta chains. Records with the same CDR3 protein are collapsed into one entry carrying the most frequent genes and DNA. The sample yields 150,000 to 200,000 distinct CDR3 sequences; around 14% were counted once. 25% to 30% of the sample goes to the ten largest clones. Sample: PBMCs. In this chain, TRBV28 is recombined with TRBJ1-5, and perhaps TRBD1 as D gene, on 5 matching bases. The sequence derives from a human donor in good health (CMV status not recorded). Some clones in this sample may be carry-over from other donors' samples. The CDR3 reads as follows: CASSPRQPGSNQPQHF. The nucleotide sequence reads TGTGCCAGCAGTCCAAGACAGCCTGGGAGCAATCAGCCCCAGCATTTT. Extended through the reference TRBV28 and TRBJ1-5 proteins, this CDR3 yields the full variable domain: DVKVTQSSRYLVKRTGEKVFLECVQDMDHENMFWYRQDPGLGLRLIYFSYDVKMKEKGDIPEGYSVSREKKERFSLILESASTNQTSMYLCASSPRQPGSNQPQHFGDGTRLSIL.